The TCR beta chain described here comes from a study of T-cell reconstitution after alpha-beta-depleted transplantation in children. Unique molecular identifiers were used in preparing the TCRbeta library. TCRdb re-called the PCR reads with MiXCR, one entry per CDR3 protein. The data show nearly 550,000 distinct CDR3 sequences, around 18% seen once. The ends were cut back, 2 bases at V and 10 bases at J, with 17 bases in the middle. The CDR3 extends over 13 amino acids. Germline V CDR1 and CDR2: DFQATT, SNEGSKA (reference sequence). The sequences come from PBMCs from the stem cell graft donor, collected from the stem cell graft. This receptor was obtained from a human donor who donated a stem cell graft to a child with acute lymphoblastic leukemia. This rearrangement joins TRBV20-1 to TRBJ2-5; TRBD2 is a possible D gene (6 bases). The CDR3 nucleotides read TGCAGTGCTAGATCCCAGGCGGCCGGGGGCCAGTACTTC. It yields the protein CSARSQAAGGQYF.